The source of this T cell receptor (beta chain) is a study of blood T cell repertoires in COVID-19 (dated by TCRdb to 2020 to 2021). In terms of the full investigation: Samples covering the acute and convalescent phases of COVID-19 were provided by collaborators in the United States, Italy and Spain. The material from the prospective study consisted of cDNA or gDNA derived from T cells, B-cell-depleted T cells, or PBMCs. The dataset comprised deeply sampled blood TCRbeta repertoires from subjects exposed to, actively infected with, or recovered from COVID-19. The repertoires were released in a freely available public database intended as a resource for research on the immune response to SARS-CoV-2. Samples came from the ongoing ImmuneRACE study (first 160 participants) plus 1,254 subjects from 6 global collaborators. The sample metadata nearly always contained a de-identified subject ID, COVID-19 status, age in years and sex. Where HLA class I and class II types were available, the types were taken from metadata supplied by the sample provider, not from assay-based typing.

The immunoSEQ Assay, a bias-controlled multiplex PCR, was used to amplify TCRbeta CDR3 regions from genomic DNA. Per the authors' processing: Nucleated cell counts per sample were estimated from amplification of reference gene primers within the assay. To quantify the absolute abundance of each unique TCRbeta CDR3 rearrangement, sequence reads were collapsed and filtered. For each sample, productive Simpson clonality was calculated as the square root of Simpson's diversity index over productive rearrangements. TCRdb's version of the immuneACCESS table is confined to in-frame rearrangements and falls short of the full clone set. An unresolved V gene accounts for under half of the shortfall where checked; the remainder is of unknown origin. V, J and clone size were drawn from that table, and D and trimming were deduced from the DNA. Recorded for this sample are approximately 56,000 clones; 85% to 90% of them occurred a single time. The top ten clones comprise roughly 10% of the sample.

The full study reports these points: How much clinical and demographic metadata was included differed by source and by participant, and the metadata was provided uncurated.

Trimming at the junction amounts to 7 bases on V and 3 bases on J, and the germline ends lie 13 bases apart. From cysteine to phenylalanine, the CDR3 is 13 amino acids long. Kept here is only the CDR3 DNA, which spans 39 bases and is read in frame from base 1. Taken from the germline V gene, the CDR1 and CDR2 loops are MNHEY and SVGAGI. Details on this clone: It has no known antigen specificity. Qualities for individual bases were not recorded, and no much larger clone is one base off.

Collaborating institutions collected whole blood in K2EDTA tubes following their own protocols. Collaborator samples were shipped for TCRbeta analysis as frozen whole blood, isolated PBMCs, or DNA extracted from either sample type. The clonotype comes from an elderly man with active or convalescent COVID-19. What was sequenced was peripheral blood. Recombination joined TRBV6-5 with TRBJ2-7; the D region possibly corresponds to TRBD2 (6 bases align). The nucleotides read TGTGCCAGCACAAGCGGGCTTGTCTACGAGCAGTACTTC. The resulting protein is CASTSGLVYEQYF.